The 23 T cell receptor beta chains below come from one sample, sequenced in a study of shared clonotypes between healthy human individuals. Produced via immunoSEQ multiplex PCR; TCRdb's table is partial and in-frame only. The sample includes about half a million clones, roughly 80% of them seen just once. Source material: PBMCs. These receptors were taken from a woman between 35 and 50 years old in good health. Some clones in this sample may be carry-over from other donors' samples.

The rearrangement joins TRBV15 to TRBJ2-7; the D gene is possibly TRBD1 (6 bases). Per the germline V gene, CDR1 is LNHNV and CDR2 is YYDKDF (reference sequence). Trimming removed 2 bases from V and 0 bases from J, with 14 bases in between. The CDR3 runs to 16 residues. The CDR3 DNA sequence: TGTGCCACCAGCAGATTCCCTCAGGGGCGCTCCTACGAGCAGTACTTC. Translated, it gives CATSRFPQGRSYEQYF.

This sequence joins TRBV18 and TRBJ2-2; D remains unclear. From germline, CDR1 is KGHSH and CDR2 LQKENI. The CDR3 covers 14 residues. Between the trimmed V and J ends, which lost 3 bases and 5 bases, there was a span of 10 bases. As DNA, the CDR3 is TGTGCCAGCTCACCTAGTCAAACTACCGGGGAGCTGTTTTTT. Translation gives CASSPSQTTGELFF. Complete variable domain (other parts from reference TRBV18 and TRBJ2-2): NAGVMQNPRHLVRRRGQEARLRCSPMKGHSHVYWYRQLPEEGLKFMVYLQKENIIDESGMPKERFSAEFPKEGPSILRIQQVVRGDSAAYFCASSPSQTTGELFFGEGSRLTVL.

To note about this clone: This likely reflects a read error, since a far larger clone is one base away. Here the CDR3 DNA reads TGTGCCAGCAGCTTAGCGGGACGCTACGAGCAGCACTTC. Protein product: CASSLAGRYEQHF. This chain uses TRBV7-3 with TRBJ2-7, with a weak D call TRBD2 (6 bases). The germline CDR1 and CDR2 sequences are SGHTA and FQGTGA. The length of the CDR3 is 13 residues.

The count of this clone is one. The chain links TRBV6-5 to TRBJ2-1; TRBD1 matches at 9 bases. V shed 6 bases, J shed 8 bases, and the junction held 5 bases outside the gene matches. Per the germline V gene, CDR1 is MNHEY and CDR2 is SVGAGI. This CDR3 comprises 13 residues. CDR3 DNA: TGTGCCAGCAGACAGGGGGCTCTCTATGAGCAGTTCTTC. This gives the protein CASRQGALYEQFF.

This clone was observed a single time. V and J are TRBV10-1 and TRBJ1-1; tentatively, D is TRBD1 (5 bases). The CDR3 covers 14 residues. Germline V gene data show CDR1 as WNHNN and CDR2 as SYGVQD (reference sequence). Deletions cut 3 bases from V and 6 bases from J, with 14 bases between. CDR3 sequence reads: CASSESGTFAEAFF. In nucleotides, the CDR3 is TGCGCCAGCAGTGAATCCGGGACCTTCGCTGAAGCTTTCTTT.

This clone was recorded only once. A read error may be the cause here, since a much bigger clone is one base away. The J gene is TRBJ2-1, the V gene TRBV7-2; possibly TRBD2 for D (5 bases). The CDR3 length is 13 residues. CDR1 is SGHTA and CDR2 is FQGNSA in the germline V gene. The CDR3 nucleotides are TGTGCCAGCAACTTAGAGACTACCCGCAATTCGTTCTTC. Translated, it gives CASNLETTRNSFF.

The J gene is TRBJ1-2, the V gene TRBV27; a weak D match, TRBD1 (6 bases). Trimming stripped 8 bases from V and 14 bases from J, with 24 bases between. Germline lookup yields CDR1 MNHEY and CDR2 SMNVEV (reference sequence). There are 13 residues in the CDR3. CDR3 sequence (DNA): TGTGCCAGCTCCACAGGGCCCCTCTGGCTACAGACCTTC. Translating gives CASSTGPLWLQTF.

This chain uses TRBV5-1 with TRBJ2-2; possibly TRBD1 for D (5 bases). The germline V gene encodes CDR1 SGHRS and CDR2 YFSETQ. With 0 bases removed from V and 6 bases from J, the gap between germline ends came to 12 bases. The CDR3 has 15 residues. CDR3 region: CASSLAHLGAGELFF. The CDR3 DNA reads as TGCGCCAGCAGCTTGGCTCACCTAGGGGCCGGGGAGCTGTTTTTT.

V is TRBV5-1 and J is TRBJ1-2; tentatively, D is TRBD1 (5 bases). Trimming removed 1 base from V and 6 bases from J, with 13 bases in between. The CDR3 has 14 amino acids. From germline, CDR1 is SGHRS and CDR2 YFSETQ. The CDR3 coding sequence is TGCGCCAGCAGCTTGCGACCCGTGGGGCATGGCTACACCTTC. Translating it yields CASSLRPVGHGYTF.

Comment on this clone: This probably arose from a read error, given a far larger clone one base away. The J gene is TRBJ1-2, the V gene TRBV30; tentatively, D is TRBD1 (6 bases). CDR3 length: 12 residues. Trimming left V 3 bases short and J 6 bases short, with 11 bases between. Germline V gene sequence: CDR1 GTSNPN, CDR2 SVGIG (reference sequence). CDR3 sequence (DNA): TGTGCCTGGAGGTGGGCAGGGGATGGCTACACCTTC. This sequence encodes CAWRWAGDGYTF.

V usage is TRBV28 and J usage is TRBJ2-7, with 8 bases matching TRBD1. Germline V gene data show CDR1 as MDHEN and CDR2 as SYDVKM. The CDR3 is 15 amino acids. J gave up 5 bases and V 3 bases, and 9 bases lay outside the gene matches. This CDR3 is CASSFAGTGPHEQYF. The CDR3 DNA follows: TGTGCCAGCAGTTTTGCCGGGACAGGCCCCCACGAGCAGTACTTC. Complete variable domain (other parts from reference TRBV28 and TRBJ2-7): DVKVTQSSRYLVKRTGEKVFLECVQDMDHENMFWYRQDPGLGLRLIYFSYDVKMKEKGDIPEGYSVSREKKERFSLILESASTNQTSMYLCASSFAGTGPHEQYFGPGTRLTVT.

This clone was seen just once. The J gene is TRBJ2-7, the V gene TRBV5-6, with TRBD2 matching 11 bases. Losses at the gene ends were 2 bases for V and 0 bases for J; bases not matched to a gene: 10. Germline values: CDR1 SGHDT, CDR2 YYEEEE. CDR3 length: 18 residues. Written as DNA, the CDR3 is TGTGCCAGCAGCTTTAGCGGGAGGGCCGTTTTTTACTCCTACGAGCAGTACTTC. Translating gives CASSFSGRAVFYSYEQYF.

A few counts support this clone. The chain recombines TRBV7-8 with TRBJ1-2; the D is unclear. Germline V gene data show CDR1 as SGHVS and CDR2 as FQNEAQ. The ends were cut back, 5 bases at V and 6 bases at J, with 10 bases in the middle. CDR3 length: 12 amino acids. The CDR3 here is CASSPQSDGYTF. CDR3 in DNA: TGTGCCAGCAGCCCACAGTCCGATGGCTACACCTTC.

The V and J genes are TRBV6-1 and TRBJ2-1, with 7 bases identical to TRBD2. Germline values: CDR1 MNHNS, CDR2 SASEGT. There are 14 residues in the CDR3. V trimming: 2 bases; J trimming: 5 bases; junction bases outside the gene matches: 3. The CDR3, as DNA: TGTGCCAGCAGTGAAAGTGGGAGGGACAATGAGCAGTTCTTC. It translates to CASSESGRDNEQFF.

Written as DNA, the CDR3 is TGTGCCAGCAGTTTCCCACCCCAGGGAGGAGGGACCCAGTACTTC. Translating gives CASSFPPQGGGTQYF. The chain joins TRBV28 to TRBJ2-5; possibly TRBD2 for D (6 bases). Germline V gene sequence: CDR1 MDHEN, CDR2 SYDVKM. V was pared by 3 bases and J by 7 bases, with 18 bases between. This CDR3 has 15 residues.

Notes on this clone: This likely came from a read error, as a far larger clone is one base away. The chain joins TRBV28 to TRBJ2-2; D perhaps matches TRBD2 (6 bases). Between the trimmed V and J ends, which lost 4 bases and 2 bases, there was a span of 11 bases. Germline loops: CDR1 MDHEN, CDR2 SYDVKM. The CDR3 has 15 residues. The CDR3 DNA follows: TGTGCCAGCAGTTCTACTAGCTACAACACCGGGGAGCTGTTTTTT. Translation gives CASSSTSYNTGELFF.

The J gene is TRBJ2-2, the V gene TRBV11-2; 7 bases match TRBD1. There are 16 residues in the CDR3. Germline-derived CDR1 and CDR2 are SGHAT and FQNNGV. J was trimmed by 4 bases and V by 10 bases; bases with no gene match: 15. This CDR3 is CATYDRATTITGELFF. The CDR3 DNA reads TGTGCCACCTATGACAGGGCGACAACGATCACCGGGGAGCTGTTTTTT.

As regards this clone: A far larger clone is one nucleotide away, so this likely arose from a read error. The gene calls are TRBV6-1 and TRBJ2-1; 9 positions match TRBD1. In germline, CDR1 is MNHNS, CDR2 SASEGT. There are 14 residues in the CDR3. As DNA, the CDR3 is TGTGCCAGCAGTGACGGACAGGGGTACGAGGGGCAGCTCTTC. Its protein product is CASSDGQGYEGQLF.

The CDR3, as DNA: TGTGCCAGCAGCTCAACGAGACTAGGGGCCGGGGAGCTGTTTTTT. Translated, it gives CASSSTRLGAGELFF. V is TRBV7-8 and J is TRBJ2-2; the D gene is possibly TRBD2 (6 bases). V was trimmed by 4 bases and J by 6 bases, leaving 15 bases between them. Per germline, CDR1 SGHVS and CDR2 FQNEAQ. The CDR3 sequence is 15 residues long.

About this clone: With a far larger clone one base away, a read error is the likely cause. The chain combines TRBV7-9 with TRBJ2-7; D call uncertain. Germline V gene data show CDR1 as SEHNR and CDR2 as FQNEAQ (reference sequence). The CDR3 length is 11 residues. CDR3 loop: CASSSLYEQHF. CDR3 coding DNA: TGTGCCAGCAGTTCACTCTACGAGCAGCACTTC.

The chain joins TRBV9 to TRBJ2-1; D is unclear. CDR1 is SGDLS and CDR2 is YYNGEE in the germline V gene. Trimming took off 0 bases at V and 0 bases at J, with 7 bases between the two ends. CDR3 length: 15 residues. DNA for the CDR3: TGTGCCAGCAGCGTAGCTCCCAGCTCCTACAATGAGCAGTTCTTC. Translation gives CASSVAPSSYNEQFF.

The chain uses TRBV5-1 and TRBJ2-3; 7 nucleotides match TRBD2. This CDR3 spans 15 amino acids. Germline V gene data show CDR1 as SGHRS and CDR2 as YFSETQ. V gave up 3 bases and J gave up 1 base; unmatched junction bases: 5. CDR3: CASSSSGTGTDTQYF. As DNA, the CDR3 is TGCGCCAGCAGCTCCAGCGGGACCGGCACAGATACGCAGTATTTT.

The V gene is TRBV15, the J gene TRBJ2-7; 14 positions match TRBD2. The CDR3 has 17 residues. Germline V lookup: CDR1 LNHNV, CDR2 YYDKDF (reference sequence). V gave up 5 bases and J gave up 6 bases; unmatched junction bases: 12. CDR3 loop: CATSPPVGLAGAGEQYF. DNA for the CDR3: TGTGCCACCAGCCCTCCTGTGGGACTAGCGGGAGCTGGCGAGCAGTACTTC.